This TCR beta chain is drawn from a study of blood T cell repertoires in COVID-19. Study in general: The study drew acute and convalescent COVID-19 samples from the United States, Italy and Spain. PBMCs, B-cell-depleted T cells, or T cells were the source of the cDNA or gDNA that made up the material.

Methods used by the authors: The assay estimated nucleated cells by amplifying reference gene primers. Using immunoSEQ multiplex PCR, the repertoire was profiled, and TCRdb retains in-frame clones only, with some absent. The V and J calls and the clone size are those of that table, but D and trimming were determined from the DNA. Found here are 140,000 to 150,000 clones, about four fifths of them singletons; the top ten hold approximately 3.5%. The CDR3 spans 16 residues. Germline V gene sequence: CDR1 SGHAT, CDR2 FQNNGV. Deletions cut 5 bases from V and 2 bases from J, with 16 bases between. The receptor comes from a man in his sixties or seventies who had recovered from COVID-19. This chain links TRBV11-2 with TRBJ1-5; TRBD1 is a possible D gene (5 bases). The sequenced sample was peripheral blood. CDR3 bases: TGTGCCAGCAGCCCCAGGGAGGGAAGTGGCAATCAGCCCCAGCATTTT. This translates into CASSPREGSGNQPQHF.